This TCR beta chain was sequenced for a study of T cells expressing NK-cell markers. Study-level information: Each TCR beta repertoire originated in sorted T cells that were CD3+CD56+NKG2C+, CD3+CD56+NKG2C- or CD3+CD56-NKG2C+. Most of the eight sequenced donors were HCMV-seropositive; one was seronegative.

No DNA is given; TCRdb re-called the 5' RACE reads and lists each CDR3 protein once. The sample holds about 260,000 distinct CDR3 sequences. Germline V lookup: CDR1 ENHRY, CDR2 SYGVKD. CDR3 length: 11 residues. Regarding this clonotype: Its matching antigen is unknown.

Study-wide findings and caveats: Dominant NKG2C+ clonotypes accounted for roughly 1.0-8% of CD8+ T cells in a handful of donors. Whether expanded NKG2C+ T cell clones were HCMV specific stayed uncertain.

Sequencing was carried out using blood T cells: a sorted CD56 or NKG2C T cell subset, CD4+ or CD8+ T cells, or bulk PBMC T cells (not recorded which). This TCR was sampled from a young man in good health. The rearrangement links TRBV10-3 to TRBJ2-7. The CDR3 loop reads CAIKEFDEQYF.